Following are 23 T cell receptor beta chains from one sample sequenced in a study of shared clonotypes between healthy human individuals. Sequencing used immunoSEQ multiplex PCR; TCRdb keeps in-frame clones, though not all of them. The sample includes about 680,000 clones, around 72% of them seen just once. Material for sequencing was memory CD4+ T cells sorted from blood. Subset of the sample: CD45RA-negative fraction. These receptors were taken from a woman aged 25-40 years in good health.

V is TRBV5-1 and J is TRBJ2-5, with D maybe TRBD1 (6 bases). V was trimmed by 2 bases and J by 2 bases, leaving 10 bases between them. Germline V gene sequence: CDR1 SGHRS, CDR2 YFSETQ. This CDR3 is 14 amino acids long. The CDR3 loop is CASSFQGKQETQYF. CDR3 DNA: TGCGCCAGCAGCTTCCAGGGGAAACAAGAGACCCAGTACTTC.

V and J are TRBV7-8 and TRBJ2-6, with D possibly being TRBD2 (5 bases). From germline, CDR1 is SGHVS and CDR2 FQNEAQ. The CDR3 spans 18 residues. V was clipped by 5 bases and J by 1 base, with 18 bases between them. CDR3 region: CASSTRTVTMSGANVLTF. In DNA, the CDR3 is TGTGCCAGCAGCACCCGGACTGTGACAATGTCTGGGGCCAACGTCCTGACTTTC.

This clone came up many times. V is TRBV27 and J is TRBJ1-2; TRBD1 might be the D (6 bases). This CDR3 has 15 residues. Germline lookup yields CDR1 MNHEY and CDR2 SMNVEV (reference sequence). The germline V and J ends were trimmed by 4 bases and 3 bases, with 15 bases remaining between them. In nucleotides, the CDR3 is TGTGCCAGCAGTTCTACCTTTGGACAGTACTATGGCTACACCTTC. The encoded protein is CASSSTFGQYYGYTF.

The chain recombines TRBV7-9 with TRBJ2-7; 8 positions match TRBD1. This CDR3 contains 15 residues. Germline CDR1 is SEHNR and CDR2 is FQNEAQ (reference sequence). The V segment lost 1 base and the J segment 4 bases; nucleotides outside the gene matches: 6. The CDR3: CASSLGSGGSYEQYF. CDR3 in DNA: TGTGCCAGCAGCTTAGGATCAGGGGGCTCGTACGAGCAGTACTTC.

This clone was counted between two and nine times. Different DNA sequences within this sample yield the same CDR3. V is TRBV28 and J is TRBJ2-1, with D tentatively TRBD1 or TRBD2 (5 bases each). The CDR3 spans 14 residues. The V gene's germline CDR1 is MDHEN and CDR2 SYDVKM. Trimming stripped 4 bases from V and 6 bases from J, with 13 bases between. The CDR3 nucleotides read TGTGCCAGCAGTTCTGGGGGAGTACGCAATGAGCAGTTCTTC. Translation gives CASSSGGVRNEQFF. Full variable domain (missing parts from reference TRBV28 and TRBJ2-1): DVKVTQSSRYLVKRTGEKVFLECVQDMDHENMFWYRQDPGLGLRLIYFSYDVKMKEKGDIPEGYSVSREKKERFSLILESASTNQTSMYLCASSSGGVRNEQFFGPGTRLTVL.

This clone was detected a few times. The V and J genes are TRBV18 and TRBJ2-7, with unresolved D. V gave up 3 bases and J gave up 5 bases, with 8 bases separating them. Germline V CDR1 and CDR2: KGHSH, LQKENI. The CDR3 runs 12 residues. The CDR3 region is CASSPQRDEQYF. The CDR3 nucleotides read TGTGCCAGCTCACCGCAAAGAGACGAGCAGTACTTC.

The rearrangement uses TRBV6-4 and TRBJ2-2; no definite D call. Germline CDR1 is MRHNA and CDR2 is SNTAGT. V lost 4 bases and J 1 base, leaving 4 bases between the germline ends. The CDR3 sequence is 13 residues long. The CDR3 DNA sequence: TGTGCCAGCAGTGGACAGAACACCGGGGAGCTGTTTTTT. Amino acids: CASSGQNTGELFF.

V usage is TRBV5-1 and J usage is TRBJ2-5; a weak D match, TRBD2 (6 bases). V gave up 3 bases and J gave up 5 bases, with 17 bases separating them. The V gene's germline CDR1 is SGHRS and CDR2 YFSETQ. The CDR3 is made up of 15 amino acids. CDR3 protein: CASSSKGTVGETQYF. CDR3 coding DNA: TGCGCCAGCAGCTCGAAAGGGACTGTCGGGGAGACCCAGTACTTC.

This rearrangement joins TRBV28 to TRBJ2-2; tentative D call: TRBD2 (6 bases). V gave up 5 bases and J gave up 1 base, with 20 bases separating them. Germline loops: CDR1 MDHEN, CDR2 SYDVKM. The CDR3 length is 18 residues. The CDR3 bases are TGTGCCAGCAGTCCCCATTTTTGGGGACTTAAGAACACCGGGGAGCTGTTTTTT. Amino acid sequence: CASSPHFWGLKNTGELFF.

This chain links TRBV5-1 with TRBJ2-7; 12 nucleotides align to TRBD2. The germline V gene has CDR1 SGHRS and CDR2 YFSETQ. J lost 2 bases, V lost 4 bases, and 4 bases had no gene match. The CDR3 covers 15 residues. CDR3 nucleotides: TGCGCCAGCAGCCTAAGGACTAGCGGGACCTACGAGCAGTACTTC. Encoded protein: CASSLRTSGTYEQYF.

This clone was recorded once. The chain is built from TRBV4-1 and TRBJ2-5; 9 bases agree with TRBD2. With V trimmed by 4 bases and J by 1 base, 16 bases remained unmatched. The CDR3 length is 19 residues. Germline lookup yields CDR1 MGHRA and CDR2 YSYEKL. As DNA, the CDR3 is TGCGCCAGCAGCCCCTCCAGGAAGGGACTAGCCTGGTCCCAAGAGACCCAGTACTTC. It yields the protein CASSPSRKGLAWSQETQYF.

This chain joins TRBV4-1 and TRBJ2-5; D might be TRBD1 (5 bases). Trimming left V 2 bases short and J 7 bases short, with 17 bases between. The V gene's germline CDR1 is MGHRA and CDR2 YSYEKL. The CDR3 covers 15 residues. The CDR3 DNA sequence: TGCGCCAGCAGCCAATTTTACGTGCAGGGCGGGACCCAGTACTTC. Encoded protein: CASSQFYVQGGTQYF.

A few counts support this clone. This chain joins TRBV9 and TRBJ2-3; D ambiguous. The germline V gene encodes CDR1 SGDLS and CDR2 YYNGEE. The CDR3 runs to 13 residues. Trimming removed 0 bases at V and 4 bases at J, with 6 bases between. CDR3 nucleotides: TGTGCCAGCAGCGTAGTCGGGTCAGATACGCAGTATTTT. Its protein is CASSVVGSDTQYF.

This chain joins TRBV5-8 and TRBJ2-3, with D hard to call. The length of the CDR3 is 13 residues. Germline CDR1 is SGHTS and CDR2 is YDEGEE. The V gene lost 5 bases and the J gene lost 1 base, with 8 bases spanning the gap. The CDR3 region is CASSASGTDTQYF. In nucleotides, the CDR3 is TGTGCCAGCAGTGCGAGCGGCACAGATACGCAGTATTTT.

This clone occurred many times. V and J are TRBV5-6 and TRBJ2-7; D might be TRBD1 (5 bases). Germline V CDR1 and CDR2: SGHDT, YYEEEE. Between the trimmed V and J ends, which lost 3 bases and 1 base, there was a span of 20 bases. The CDR3 sequence is 17 residues long. Here the CDR3 reads CASSSGPAVHTSYEQYF. The CDR3 DNA sequence: TGTGCCAGCAGCTCAGGGCCGGCAGTGCACACATCCTACGAGCAGTACTTC.

This clone was picked up one time. The V and J genes are TRBV28 and TRBJ1-2; D is perhaps TRBD1 (5 bases). Trimming removed 4 bases from V and 6 bases from J, with 12 bases in between. The V gene's germline CDR1 is MDHEN and CDR2 SYDVKM. The CDR3 length is 13 residues. This CDR3 is CASSSRWGNGYTF. CDR3 DNA: TGTGCCAGCAGTTCACGTTGGGGGAATGGCTACACCTTC.

V gene TRBV21-1 combines with J gene TRBJ1-5; the table calls TRBD1, which could not be checked here. TRBV21-1 is annotated as a pseudogene. The CDR3 consists of 15 residues. The CDR3 protein is CASSNRGSRNQPQHF. The CDR3 region has the DNA TGTGCCAGCAGCAACCGTGGGTCCAGGAATCAGCCCCAGCATTTT.

The chain's CDR3 is CASSMDLNTEAFF. The CDR3 DNA reads TGTGCCAGCAGTATGGACTTAAACACTGAAGCTTTCTTT. The chain uses TRBV6-1 and TRBJ1-1, with D uncertain. CDR1 is MNHNS and CDR2 is SASEGT in the germline V gene. The CDR3 totals 13 residues. V lost 5 bases, J lost 2 bases, and 9 bases lay in between.

This sequence joins TRBV7-8 and TRBJ1-2, with TRBD1 as a possible D gene (6 bases). V lost 3 bases to trimming and J lost 8 bases, with 13 bases between them. The CDR3 has 13 amino acids. Germline V lookup: CDR1 SGHVS, CDR2 FQNEAQ. CDR3 protein: CASSFRQAGGYTF. The CDR3 DNA sequence: TGTGCCAGCAGCTTCCGACAGGCGGGGGGCTACACCTTC.

This rearrangement joins TRBV28 to TRBJ2-4, with 7 positions matching TRBD1. After removal of 1 base from V and 2 bases from J, the junction contained 5 bases not matched to a gene. Per the germline V gene, CDR1 is MDHEN and CDR2 is SYDVKM. The CDR3 length is 16 residues. CDR3 DNA: TGTGCCAGCAGTTTATATGAGGGGGCGACCAAAAACATTCAGTACTTC. This codes for CASSLYEGATKNIQYF.

The rearrangement joins TRBV9 to TRBJ2-3, with 8 bases matching TRBD2. This CDR3 contains 16 residues. Germline loops: CDR1 SGDLS, CDR2 YYNGEE. Trimming at V came to 0 bases and at J to 1 base, leaving 4 bases not matched to a gene. CDR3: CASSVGGAGGTDTQYF. The CDR3 bases are TGTGCCAGCAGCGTAGGGGGAGCGGGGGGCACAGATACGCAGTATTTT.

The rearrangement joins TRBV4-1 to TRBJ2-7; 8 bases match TRBD1. The CDR3 totals 14 residues. Trimming took 1 base from V and 3 from J; bases not matched to a gene: 2. The germline V gene has CDR1 MGHRA and CDR2 YSYEKL. In nucleotides, the CDR3 is TGCGCCAGCAGCCAAGGGACAGGGTTCTACGAGCAGTACTTC. It codes for CASSQGTGFYEQYF.

This clone was counted between two and nine times. The chain couples TRBV15 to TRBJ2-7, with 10 bases lining up with TRBD1. The V segment lost 4 bases and the J segment 2 bases; nucleotides outside the gene matches: 5. CDR1 LNHNV and CDR2 YYDKDF come from the germline V gene (reference sequence). The CDR3 totals 15 residues. The CDR3 bases are TGTGCCACCAGCACCCGGGACAGGGGAGCCTACGAGCAGTACTTC. It codes for CATSTRDRGAYEQYF.